These T cell receptor beta chains were read from a single sample in a study of patients and donors after allogeneic stem cell transplantation. MiXCR, applied by TCRdb to the RT-PCR reads, yields one record per CDR3 protein. The sample consists of roughly 180,000 distinct CDR3 sequences, around 41% of them appearing once. The material sequenced was blood, either unsorted or a sorted T cell fraction (not recorded which). These receptors came from a human donor who was either an allogeneic HSCT recipient or a stem cell or donor lymphocyte infusion donor (not recorded which). It is not recorded whose cells these are; they may come from a transplant donor. Both conserved end residues are part of each CDR3. D genes are given only for firm matches. The size entry is marked missing in some rows and otherwise reads once, few, many or a size class.

J | size | D | V | DNA | CDR3
TRBJ1-2 | many | . | TRBV12-3/TRBV12-4 | TGTGCCAGCAGTTTGCGGGGACCCTATGGCTACACCTTC | CASSLRGPYGYTF
TRBJ1-1 | . | . | TRBV6-4 | TGTGCCAGCAGTTCTGCGACAGATGAAGCTTTCTTT | CASSSATDEAFF
TRBJ2-1 | once | . | TRBV7-9 | TGTGCCAGCAGCTTTCCCACTGAGCAGTTCTTC | CASSFPTEQFF
TRBJ1-2 | . | . | TRBV12-3/TRBV12-4 | TGTGCCAGCAGTTTGAAGAACAGTCCCTTGGGGGGCTACACCTTC | CASSLKNSPLGGYTF
TRBJ1-2 | . | . | TRBV12-3/TRBV12-4 | TGTGCCAGCGGCGGCTTAGGGGGAGACTATGGCTACACCTTC | CASGGLGGDYGYTF
TRBJ2-7 | once | TRBD2 | TRBV5-5 | TGTGCCAGCAGCTTGGACGTCGGGACTAGCGGAGCCTACGAGCAGTACTTC | CASSLDVGTSGAYEQYF
TRBJ2-1 | . | TRBD2 | TRBV5-1 | TGCGCCAGCAGTTTGACTAGCGGGAGCCCCAATGAGCAGTTCTTC | CASSLTSGSPNEQFF
TRBJ1-6 | . | . | TRBV3-1 | TGTGCCAGCAGCCAGGGGATAGAATCACCCCTCCACTTT | CASSQGIESPLHF
TRBJ2-1 | . | TRBD1 | TRBV9 | TGTGCCAGCAGCGTTTCGCGGACAGGGGGCTACAATGAGCAGTTCTTC | CASSVSRTGGYNEQFF
TRBJ1-5 | . | TRBD1 | TRBV12-3/TRBV12-4 | TGTGCCAGCAGTTTAGGAAGGGGACAGGGGCCTTATAGCAATCAGCCCCAGCATTTT | CASSLGRGQGPYSNQPQHF
TRBJ2-2 | . | . | TRBV12-3/TRBV12-4 | TGTGCCAGCAGTTTAAGAGGAGAGCTGTTTTTT | CASSLRGELFF
TRBJ1-2 | many | . | TRBV12-3/TRBV12-4 | TGTGCCAGCAGTTTCACAGGGCTTGGCTACACCTTC | CASSFTGLGYTF
TRBJ2-2 | . | . | TRBV30 | TGTGCCTGGAGATACTTCGAGAGGTCAGGTCCAGGGGAGCTGTTTTTT | CAWRYFERSGPGELFF
TRBJ1-2 | . | . | TRBV6-5 | TGTGCCAGCAGCCGTCTCGCAGGGGCGGGCTACACCTTC | CASSRLAGAGYTF
TRBJ2-7 | . | TRBD2 | TRBV4-1 | TGCGCCAGCAGCCAAGATGTAGGGACTAGCGGTACCTACGAGCAGTACTTC | CASSQDVGTSGTYEQYF
TRBJ1-2 | . | . | TRBV21-1 | TGTGCCAGCAGCAAAACAACAGGGACAGGAGCTTATGGCTACACCTTC | CASSKTTGTGAYGYTF
TRBJ1-5 | . | . | TRBV12-3/TRBV12-4 | TGTGCCAGCAGTTTTGCAGGGGACAATCAGCCCCAGCATTTT | CASSFAGDNQPQHF
TRBJ2-7 | . | . | TRBV20-1 | TGCAGTGCCCCGGGGAGCACCTCCTACGAGCAGTACTTC | CSAPGSTSYEQYF
TRBJ2-1 | . | TRBD2 | TRBV6-5 | TGTGCCAGCAGTCGCCCTATGACTAGCGGTTCCTACAATGAGCAGTTCTTC | CASSRPMTSGSYNEQFF
TRBJ1-1 | . | . | TRBV7-2 | TGTGCCAGCAGCCGGAGTTACACTGAAGCTTTCTTT | CASSRSYTEAFF
TRBJ2-7 | . | TRBD2 | TRBV4-2 | TGTGCCAGCAGCCAAGATGGGGGACTAGCGGGAGGGGAGCAGTACTTC | CASSQDGGLAGGEQYF
TRBJ1-2 | . | . | TRBV9 | TGTGCCAGCAGCGTAGGGAGTATGATTTATGGAGGCTACACCTTC | CASSVGSMIYGGYTF
TRBJ2-1 | . | TRBD2 | TRBV20-1 | TGCAGTGCAATAGCCCCTAGCGGGATTTACAATGAGCAGTTCTTC | CSAIAPSGIYNEQFF
TRBJ1-1 | few | . | TRBV9 | TGTGCCAGCAGTTTCACCCCCGACACGGGAGTGAACACTGAAGCTTTCTTT | CASSFTPDTGVNTEAFF
TRBJ2-5 | . | . | TRBV7-2 | TGTGCCAGCAGCTTACCGATGACAGTACAAGAGACCCAGTACTTC | CASSLPMTVQETQYF
TRBJ2-3 | few | . | TRBV21-1 | TGTGCCAGCAACGGACTAGCGGGCACAGATACGCAGTATTTT | CASNGLAGTDTQYF